Following are 24 T cell receptor beta chains from one sample sequenced in a study of blood T cell repertoires in COVID-19. Some clones are missing from TCRdb's copy, which holds only in-frame ones; the method was immunoSEQ multiplex PCR. The sample contains around 200,000 clones, 85% of which appear only once. Sequencing was done on a sample of PBMCs or T cells enriched from blood (not recorded which). These receptors all come from a man aged 35-49 years who had recovered from COVID-19.

The J gene is TRBJ1-6, the V gene TRBV6-5; TRBD1 aligns across 9 bases. J was trimmed by 10 bases and V by 5 bases; bases with no gene match: 9. CDR3 size: 15 residues. Germline loops: CDR1 MNHEY, CDR2 SVGAGI. Here the CDR3 DNA reads TGTGCCAGCAGTCCAACAGGGGGCTATAGGTCACCCCTCCACTTT. It specifies CASSPTGGYRSPLHF.

This chain uses TRBV5-1 with TRBJ2-7; 10 bases map to TRBD1. V dropped 5 bases and J dropped 4; count of bases not matched to a gene: 6. The CDR3 has 14 amino acids. Germline CDR1 is SGHRS and CDR2 is YFSETQ. CDR3 DNA: TGCGCCAGCAGTGTGGGACAGGGGAATTACGAGCAGTACTTC. This codes for CASSVGQGNYEQYF.

Points on this clone: An end of the junction does not agree with germline; a read error may underlie this. The chain joins TRBV2 to TRBJ1-1; D remains ambiguous. This CDR3 is built from 11 residues. The germline V gene encodes CDR1 SNHLY and CDR2 FYNNEI. This chain's CDR3 is CASSEEADAFF. In nucleotides, the CDR3 is TGTGCCAGCAGTGAGGAGGCTGACGCTTTCTTT.

The chain recombines TRBV12-3 or TRBV12-4 with TRBJ2-7, with 9 bases matching TRBD1. V gave up 7 bases and J gave up 9 bases; unmatched junction bases: 7. This CDR3 contains 12 residues. This chain's CDR3 is CASTTRQGVQYF. CDR3 coding DNA: TGTGCCAGCACCACCAGACAGGGGGTGCAGTACTTC.

The gene calls are TRBV7-9 and TRBJ1-2; TRBD1 matches at 8 bases. Germline trimming cut 5 bases from V and 6 bases from J; bases unmatched to any gene: 5. In germline, CDR1 is SEHNR, CDR2 FQNEAQ (reference sequence). This CDR3 has 13 residues. The CDR3 DNA reads as TGTGCCAGCAGCCCCAGGGGGCCTGATGGCTACACCTTC. As protein: CASSPRGPDGYTF.

CDR3 in amino acids: CASNNFRDSPLHF. CDR3 nucleotide sequence: TGTGCCAGTAACAACTTCAGGGATTCACCCCTCCACTTT. The chain combines TRBV19 with TRBJ1-6, with D tentatively TRBD1 (5 bases). V lost 7 bases and J 8 bases, leaving 12 bases between the germline ends. The CDR3 loop spans 13 amino acids. Per germline, CDR1 LNHDA and CDR2 SQIVND (reference sequence).

The gene calls are TRBV5-6 and TRBJ1-1; D is ambiguous. The germline gives CDR1 SGHDT, CDR2 YYEEEE. The CDR3 contains 12 residues. Deletions cut 2 bases from V and 8 bases from J, with 10 bases between. CDR3 nucleotide sequence: TGTGCCAGCAGCTTAGAAGAAGCCGAAGCTTTCTTT. Its protein product is CASSLEEAEAFF.

The gene calls are TRBV4-1 and TRBJ1-2, with D tentatively TRBD1 (6 bases). The CDR3 sequence is 15 residues long. The ends were cut back, 0 bases at V and 2 bases at J, with 10 bases in the middle. The germline V gene has CDR1 MGHRA and CDR2 YSYEKL. Here the CDR3 reads CASSQDSQGNYGYTF. CDR3 coding DNA: TGCGCCAGCAGCCAAGATAGCCAGGGGAACTATGGCTACACCTTC.

V and J are TRBV9 and TRBJ1-4, with D maybe TRBD1 (5 bases). Looked up from germline, CDR1 is SGDLS and CDR2 is YYNGEE. This CDR3 contains 15 residues. Trimming removed 4 bases from V and 5 bases from J, with 15 bases in between. CDR3: CASSTTGLPNEKLFF. The CDR3 nucleotides read TGTGCCAGCAGCACAACGGGACTTCCAAATGAAAAACTGTTTTTT.

The chain recombines TRBV10-3 with TRBJ2-1, with 9 bases identical to TRBD1. Germline V gives CDR1 ENHRY, CDR2 SYGVKD. With 4 bases clipped from V and 7 bases from J, the junction kept 8 bases outside the gene matches. The CDR3 runs 15 residues. The CDR3 sequence is CAISGTGQGNNEQFF. The CDR3, as DNA: TGTGCCATCAGTGGAACCGGACAGGGGAATAATGAGCAGTTCTTC.

This rearrangement joins TRBV12-3 or TRBV12-4 to TRBJ2-2; D remains unclear. Trimming took off 3 bases at V and 7 bases at J, with 6 bases between the two ends. The CDR3 extends over 12 amino acids. CDR3 sequence: CASSLSGGELFF. In nucleotides, the CDR3 is TGTGCCAGCAGTTTGTCGGGCGGGGAGCTGTTTTTT.

The chain recombines TRBV6-5 with TRBJ2-1; TRBD1 might be the D (6 bases). V lost 3 bases and J 4 bases, leaving 7 bases between the germline ends. The length of the CDR3 is 13 residues. The germline CDR1 and CDR2 sequences are MNHEY and SVGAGI. The CDR3 DNA reads TGTGCCAGCAGTTATGACAGGTACAATGAGCAGTTCTTC. This translates into CASSYDRYNEQFF.

This sequence joins TRBV3-1 (or the pseudogene TRBV3-2) and TRBJ2-7, with TRBD2 matching 7 bases. This CDR3 spans 15 amino acids. Looked up from germline, CDR1 is LGHDT and CDR2 is YNNKEL (reference sequence). Trimming removed 4 bases from V and 4 bases from J; junction bases left unmatched: 10. The CDR3 spells CASSPRRGVRYEQYF. The CDR3 nucleotides read TGTGCCAGCAGCCCCCGACGGGGGGTCCGATACGAGCAGTACTTC.

This chain links TRBV28 with TRBJ1-5, with 7 positions matching TRBD1. This CDR3 is built from 13 residues. V was clipped by 5 bases and J by 7 bases; unmatched bases: 5. The V gene's germline CDR1 is MDHEN and CDR2 SYDVKM. The CDR3: CASSRQGGQPQHF. DNA of the CDR3: TGTGCCAGCAGTAGACAGGGAGGACAGCCCCAGCATTTT.

The chain employs TRBV12-3 or TRBV12-4 and TRBJ1-1, with 7 bases identical to TRBD1. V lost 8 bases, J lost 3 bases, and 6 bases stayed unmatched. CDR3 length equals 13 residues. CDR3 amino acids: CASSMTGHTEAFF. The DNA for the CDR3 is TGTGCCAGCTCGATGACAGGGCACACTGAAGCTTTCTTT.

V is TRBV21-1 and J is TRBJ2-2; TRBD1 is the table's D call, not checked against the DNA. TRBV21-1 is marked as a pseudogene. The CDR3 contains 17 residues. CDR3 in DNA: TGTGCCAGCAGCAAAGCACACAGGGGTCCCAACACCGGGGAGCTGTTTTTT. Its translation: CASSKAHRGPNTGELFF.

This rearrangement joins TRBV2 to TRBJ2-7; 8 bases map to TRBD1. V shed 0 bases and J 4 bases; nucleotides not matched to a gene: 11. The CDR3 sequence is 17 residues long. Germline lookup yields CDR1 SNHLY and CDR2 FYNNEI. CDR3 sequence reads: CASSEATFLGQAYEQYF. CDR3 nucleotides: TGTGCCAGCAGTGAAGCTACGTTTCTGGGACAGGCTTACGAGCAGTACTTC.

V is TRBV6-5 and J is TRBJ1-6, with D hard to call. Per germline, CDR1 MNHEY and CDR2 SVGAGI. Trimming removed 0 bases at V and 13 bases at J, with 16 bases between. The CDR3 contains 15 residues. CDR3 coding DNA: TGTGCCAGCAGTTACTCAAGTCTTTTCGGTCCTCCCCTCCACTTT. Protein product: CASSYSSLFGPPLHF.

The rearrangement joins TRBV6-5 to TRBJ2-5, with 9 bases identical to TRBD2. J was trimmed by 1 base and V by 5 bases; bases with no gene match: 5. The length of the CDR3 is 15 residues. Germline V gene sequence: CDR1 MNHEY, CDR2 SVGAGI. CDR3 DNA sequence: TGTGCCAGCAGTCCAGCGGGAGGAACCCAAGAGACCCAGTACTTC. Amino acids: CASSPAGGTQETQYF.

The V and J genes are TRBV10-3 and TRBJ2-7, with D unclear. Germline V gene lookup returns CDR1 ENHRY and CDR2 SYGVKD. The CDR3 length is 11 residues. V was clipped by 5 bases and J by 1 base, with 3 bases between them. CDR3 nucleotide sequence: TGTGCCATCAGTCAATCCTACGAGCAGTACTTC. Translating it yields CAISQSYEQYF.

This clone appeared a single time. V usage is TRBV9 and J usage is TRBJ2-1, with 13 bases that match TRBD2. V lost 4 bases, J lost 7 bases, and 8 bases stayed unmatched. The CDR3 contains 16 residues. The V gene's germline CDR1 is SGDLS and CDR2 YYNGEE. The CDR3 region has the DNA TGTGCCAGCAGCCCATGGACTAGCGGGAGCCATAATGAGCAGTTCTTC. Translation: CASSPWTSGSHNEQFF. The whole variable domain, filled in from reference TRBV9 and TRBJ2-1, reads DSGVTQTPKHLITATGQRVTLRCSPRSGDLSVYWYQQSLDQGLQFLIQYYNGEERAKGNILERFSAQQFPDLHSELNLSSLELGDSALYFCASSPWTSGSHNEQFFGPGTRLTVL.

This clone was detected once. One junction end does not reproduce the germline sequence, and a read error may be involved. This rearrangement joins TRBV7-9 to TRBJ1-3; D not certain. Germline CDR1 SEHNR, CDR2 FQNEAQ (reference sequence). This CDR3 spans 13 amino acids. In nucleotides, the CDR3 is TGTGCCAGCAGCCTAGCTGAGGGAAACACCATATATTTT. This translates into CASSLAEGNTIYF.

This clone was picked up one time. The chain joins TRBV9 to TRBJ1-1; tentative D call: TRBD1 (5 bases). CDR1 is SGDLS, CDR2 YYNGEE, per germline. The length of the CDR3 is 14 residues. V gave up 0 bases and J gave up 4 bases, with 10 bases separating them. The CDR3, as DNA: TGTGCCAGCAGCGTAGCAGGGCGCGGCACTGAAGCTTTCTTT. Translating it yields CASSVAGRGTEAFF.

The CDR3 DNA reads TGTGCCATCAGTGAGCAAGACAGGGGGAATCAGCCCCAGCATTTT. This translates into CAISEQDRGNQPQHF. V is TRBV10-3 and J is TRBJ1-5, with TRBD1 matching 9 bases. CDR1 and CDR2 from the germline V gene are ENHRY and SYGVKD. V lost 2 bases, J lost 4 bases, and 3 bases stayed unmatched. This CDR3 contains 15 residues.